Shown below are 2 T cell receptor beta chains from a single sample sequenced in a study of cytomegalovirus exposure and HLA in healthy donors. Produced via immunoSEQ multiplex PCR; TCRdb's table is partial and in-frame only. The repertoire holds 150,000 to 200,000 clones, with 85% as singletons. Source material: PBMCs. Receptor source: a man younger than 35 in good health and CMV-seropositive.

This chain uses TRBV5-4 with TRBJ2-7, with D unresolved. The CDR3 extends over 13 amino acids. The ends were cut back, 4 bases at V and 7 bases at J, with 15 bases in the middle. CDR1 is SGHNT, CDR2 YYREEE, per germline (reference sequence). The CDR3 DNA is TGTGCCAGCAGCCCCGGGTCCCAATGGGAGCAGTACTTC. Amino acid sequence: CASSPGSQWEQYF.

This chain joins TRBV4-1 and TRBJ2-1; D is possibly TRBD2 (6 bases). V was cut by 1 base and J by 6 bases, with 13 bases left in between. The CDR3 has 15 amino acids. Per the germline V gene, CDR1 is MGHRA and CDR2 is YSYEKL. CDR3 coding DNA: TGCGCCAGCAGCCAAGGGTGGGGGGTAAGCAATGAGCAGTTCTTC. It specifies CASSQGWGVSNEQFF.